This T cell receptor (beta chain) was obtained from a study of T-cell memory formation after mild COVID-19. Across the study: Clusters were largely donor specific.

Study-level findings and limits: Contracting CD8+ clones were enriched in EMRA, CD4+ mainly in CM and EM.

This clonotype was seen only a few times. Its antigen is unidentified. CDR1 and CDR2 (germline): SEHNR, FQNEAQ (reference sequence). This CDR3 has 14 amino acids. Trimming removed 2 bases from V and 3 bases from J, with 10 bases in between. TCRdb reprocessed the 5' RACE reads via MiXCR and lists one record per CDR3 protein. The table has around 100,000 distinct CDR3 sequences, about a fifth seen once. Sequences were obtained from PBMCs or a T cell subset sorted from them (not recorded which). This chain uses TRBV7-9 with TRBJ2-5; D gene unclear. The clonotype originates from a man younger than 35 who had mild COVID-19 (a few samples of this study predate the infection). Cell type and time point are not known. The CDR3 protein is CASSLLTLEETQYF. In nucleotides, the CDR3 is TGTGCCAGCAGCTTATTGACTCTTGAAGAGACCCAGTACTTC.